This T cell receptor beta chain was identified during a study of shared T cell receptors in the human thymus. Trimming left V 1 base short and J 2 bases short, with 12 bases between. Germline V gene lookup returns CDR1 SGHDN and CDR2 FVKESK. The CDR3 has 15 residues. Some clones are missing from TCRdb's copy, which holds only in-frame ones; the method was immunoSEQ multiplex PCR. Of about 660,000 clones in the sample, more than 75% were seen once. This sample also belongs to another study, concerning human thymus T cells. That paper states: Resections were taken during corrective heart surgery, and the thymus tissue came from these. Thymic and blood repertoires seemed to show skewed V and J gene use. Highly overlapping thymic repertoires among unrelated individuals were reported in related research.

This TCR was sampled from a boy less than two years old with a congenital heart defect. Sequencing used thymocytes. The gene calls are TRBV14 and TRBJ2-7; maybe TRBD2 (5 bases). In nucleotides, the CDR3 is TGTGCCAGCAGCCAAGGGGTAGCGCGAACCTACGAGCAGTACTTC. Translating it yields CASSQGVARTYEQYF.